This is a list of T cell receptor beta chains from one sample in a study of identical twins. TCRdb passed the 5' RACE reads through MiXCR, listing each CDR3 protein once. The sample lists 500,000 to 650,000 distinct CDR3 sequences, 7% to 7.5% seen once, with less than 2% in the top ten. This sample also appeared in a second study, on yellow fever vaccine responses in identical twins.

The sample consisted of PBMCs. These receptors all stem from a woman younger than 35 in good health. CDR3s include the opening cysteine and the closing phenylalanine or tryptophan. D genes are given only for firm matches. A clone size is listed for some rows: how often the clone was seen (once, few, many), or a class if it is expanded.

j_call,d_call,clone_size,v_call,cdr3_aa,cdr3_nt
TRBJ2-1,NA,many,TRBV7-2,CASSSQQSGHNEQFF,TGTGCCAGCAGCTCCCAGCAAAGCGGTCACAATGAGCAGTTCTTC
TRBJ1-2,NA,many,TRBV12-3/TRBV12-4,CASSHSDSSRGYTF,TGTGCCAGCAGTCACTCGGACAGTTCGAGAGGCTACACCTTC
TRBJ2-5,TRBD1,NA,TRBV24-1,CATSSTGGGETQYF,TGTGCCACCAGCTCAACAGGGGGCGGCGAGACCCAGTACTTC
TRBJ2-7,NA,few,TRBV3-1,CASSQGAVSYEQYF,TGTGCCAGCAGCCAAGGAGCAGTCTCCTACGAGCAGTACTTC
TRBJ1-5,NA,NA,TRBV2,CASSEGQPSNQPQHF,TGTGCCAGCAGTGAAGGGCAGCCTAGCAATCAGCCCCAGCATTTT
TRBJ2-2,TRBD1,NA,TRBV6-1,CASSLTIDRAGGELFF,TGTGCCAGCAGCCTTACGATTGACAGGGCGGGCGGGGAGCTGTTTTTT
TRBJ1-5,NA,NA,TRBV6-1,CASRPGGAGSNQPQHF,TGTGCCAGCAGGCCCGGCGGGGCAGGGAGCAATCAGCCCCAGCATTTT
TRBJ2-1,NA,many,TRBV24-1,CATSVNSLVNEQFF,TGTGCCACCAGTGTGAACAGTTTAGTGAATGAGCAGTTCTTC
TRBJ2-7,TRBD2,many,TRBV7-9,CASSRSGRSYEQYF,TGTGCCAGCAGTCGTAGCGGGAGGAGCTACGAGCAGTACTTC
TRBJ2-7,NA,NA,TRBV20-1,CSATLGGEWNEQYF,TGCAGTGCGACCCTGGGCGGGGAATGGAACGAGCAGTACTTC
TRBJ1-4,TRBD1,few,TRBV10-2,CASSPRGTFEWGEKLFF,TGCGCCAGCAGCCCCAGGGGGACTTTTGAGTGGGGTGAAAAACTGTTTTTT
TRBJ2-6,NA,few,TRBV19,CASRVRGVGANVLTF,TGTGCCAGTAGGGTCAGAGGCGTTGGGGCCAACGTCCTGACTTTC
TRBJ2-3,NA,NA,TRBV12-5,CASGLSRADTQYF,TGTGCTAGTGGTTTGTCCAGGGCAGATACGCAGTATTTT
TRBJ1-2,NA,many,TRBV18,CASSPASGYTF,TGTGCCAGCTCACCTGCAAGTGGCTACACCTTC
TRBJ1-4,NA,many,TRBV7-6,CASSLGRGLSEKLFF,TGTGCCAGCAGCTTAGGTCGGGGGCTGAGTGAAAAACTGTTTTTT
TRBJ2-3,NA,few,TRBV6-5,CASSYRIDHTDTQYF,TGTGCCAGCAGTTACAGAATCGACCACACAGATACGCAGTATTTT
TRBJ2-5,TRBD1,few,TRBV11-2,CASSLTPGGETQYF,TGTGCCAGCAGCTTAACCCCAGGGGGAGAGACCCAGTACTTC
TRBJ2-1,NA,NA,TRBV5-5,CASSSTGSTYNEQFF,TGTGCCAGCAGCTCCACAGGGTCCACCTACAATGAGCAGTTCTTC
TRBJ2-1,TRBD2,few,TRBV7-8,CASSIYTGTSVQF,TGTGCCAGCAGCATATATACCGGGACTAGCGTACAATTC
TRBJ2-5,NA,NA,TRBV20-1,CSAGHSGAPEETQYF,TGCAGTGCTGGCCACTCAGGAGCCCCGGAAGAGACCCAGTACTTC
TRBJ1-5,NA,few,TRBV7-2,CASSLRQGGGPQHF,TGTGCCAGCAGCTTGCGTCAGGGAGGAGGGCCCCAGCATTTT
TRBJ2-5,TRBD2,NA,TRBV6-1,CASRTSGHQETQYF,TGTGCCAGCAGGACTAGCGGACACCAAGAGACCCAGTACTTC
TRBJ2-6,NA,NA,TRBV29-1,CSARGVTAGANVLTF,TGCAGCGCTAGGGGGGTTACCGCTGGGGCCAACGTCCTGACTTTC
TRBJ2-1,NA,NA,TRBV24-1,CATSDFEGSYNEQFF,TGTGCCACCAGTGATTTCGAGGGCTCCTACAATGAGCAGTTCTTC
TRBJ2-5,NA,few,TRBV7-8,CASSLWYMGTEETQYF,TGTGCCAGCAGCTTATGGTATATGGGGACGGAAGAGACCCAGTACTTC
TRBJ2-1,NA,many,TRBV4-2,CASSQDKYGGGEQFF,TGTGCCAGCAGCCAAGATAAATACGGCGGAGGTGAGCAGTTCTTC
TRBJ1-5,NA,many,TRBV12-3/TRBV12-4,CASSFLTGSGNQPQHF,TGTGCCAGCAGTTTTCTTACGGGGTCCGGCAATCAGCCCCAGCATTTT
TRBJ2-3,TRBD2,few,TRBV7-7,CASSPGLANPDTQYF,TGTGCCAGCAGCCCGGGACTAGCGAACCCAGATACGCAGTATTTT
TRBJ1-2,NA,few,TRBV3-1,CASSQGGLVVTSYGYTF,TGTGCCAGCAGCCAAGGGGGTCTGGTGGTTACCTCCTATGGCTACACCTTC
TRBJ2-7,TRBD2,few,TRBV6-2/TRBV6-3,CASSPSGRPAYEQYF,TGTGCCAGCAGTCCTAGCGGGAGACCCGCCTACGAGCAGTACTTC
TRBJ2-1,NA,many,TRBV12-3/TRBV12-4,CASSPQFF,TGTGCCAGCAGTCCACAGTTCTTC